This TCR beta chain was found in a study of shared clonotypes between healthy human individuals. The CDR3 has 14 residues. CDR1 is SGHTS and CDR2 is YDEGEE in the germline V gene. V lost 1 base to trimming and J lost 0 bases, with 7 bases between them. Once extracted for a subset, genomic DNA was divided evenly among several immunoSEQ plates. Produced via immunoSEQ multiplex PCR; TCRdb's table is partial and in-frame only. The data contain over a million clones, more than 95% of them singletons. The chain links TRBV5-8 to TRBJ2-5, with D perhaps TRBD2 (5 bases). Sequenced material: naive CD4+ T cells sorted from blood. As to subset: CD45RA+ positively selected. The source is a man aged 25 to 40 in good health. The CDR3 nucleotides are TGTGCCAGCAGCTTGCGACTACACCAAGAGACCCAGTACTTC. This sequence encodes CASSLRLHQETQYF.